The 2 T cell receptor beta chains below were found in one sample sequenced in a study of blood T cell repertoires in COVID-19. Method: immunoSEQ multiplex PCR; TCRdb's copy keeps in-frame clones and lacks some. The table lists about 340,000 clones, under 95% of them singletons. The material sequenced was peripheral blood. These receptor sequences come from a woman aged 18-35 years who had recovered from COVID-19.

The chain uses TRBV3-1 (or the pseudogene TRBV3-2) and TRBJ2-1, with D possibly matching TRBD2 (6 bases). Per the germline V gene, CDR1 is LGHDT and CDR2 is YNNKEL (reference sequence). Trimming cost V 1 base and J 2 bases, with 12 bases left between them. This CDR3 contains 16 residues. The chain's CDR3 is CASSQGVADAYNEQFF. CDR3 bases: TGTGCCAGCAGCCAAGGGGTAGCGGACGCCTACAATGAGCAGTTCTTC.

V and J are TRBV10-3 and TRBJ1-2; 9 bases are a match to TRBD1. V lost 2 bases, J lost 0 bases, and 13 bases stayed unmatched. Germline assignment: CDR1 ENHRY and CDR2 SYGVKD. There are 19 residues in the CDR3. CDR3 DNA: TGTGCCATCAGTGAGCAGGGGGGACAGGGTGCTTTCGCTAACTATGGCTACACCTTC. Its protein product is CAISEQGGQGAFANYGYTF.